The sequence of this T cell receptor beta chain was determined in a study of shared clonotypes between healthy human individuals (dated by TCRdb to 2018 to 2020). A note on the overall study: The cohort comprised a couple of women and three men aged 18 to 49 years. Per donor, three plates each were used for CD4 naive and CD4 memory, two for CD8 naive, and one for CD8 memory. To estimate repertoire size and how much clonotypes are shared between individuals, the study performed deep sequencing of blood TCR repertoires from a handful of healthy adults. Different laboratories and diverse techniques were used to prepare libraries and sequence TCR repertoires, to increase sequencing depth and limit assay-specific biases. Per donor, leukapheresis produced somewhere between about 0.85 and 10 billion PBMCs. Here is what the overall study found, with its caveats: Compared with non-shared clonotypes, clonotypes shared by all four sorted-subset donors had higher generation probabilities. Pairwise subsampling led to the expectation that sequencing depth would affect the degree of clonotype sharing among donors. Only blood was sampled, and tissue TCR repertoires likely differ from those in blood. Rarefaction of sorted-subset datasets indicated incomplete sequencing despite the large sequencing depth. Naive subsets generally had larger estimated clonotype richness than memory subsets did. The small number of donors limited the genetic and exposure-history diversity represented. About 5% of naive CD4, around 3.5% of naive CD8, around 2.3% of memory CD4, and 0.4% of memory CD8 clonotypes were shared across a few donors.

V sheds 6 bases and J sheds 0 bases, leaving 9 bases between their ends. For CDR1 and CDR2, the germline V gene lists MNHEY and SVGAGI. Taken from cysteine to phenylalanine, the CDR3 has 15 residues. The CDR3 DNA has 45 bases and is translated from base 1. Details on this clone: The antigen it binds to is not known. No much larger clone exists at a distance of one base, and base qualities are not known.

Using the deep immunoSEQ assay, multiplex PCR amplified TCR CDR3 regions from genomic DNA. Extracted genomic DNA from each cell subset was spread evenly across all wells of several immunoSEQ 96-well plates, with each plate serving as a replicate. Each replicate PCR for sorted subsets received around 200 ng genomic DNA, equal to about 30,000 T cell genomes. Purified libraries were measured with a Qubit 3.0 fluorometer, size-checked on a Bioanalyzer 2100, and measured again with the KAPA Library Quantification kit. Every immunoSEQ 96-well plate was sequenced on a separate single-read 150-cycle Illumina NextSeq 550 flow cell. In the authors' own workflow: The immunoSEQ output contained only junctional sequences without quality scores, so filtering could not match that applied to full-length reads. To assign V/J genes and CDR3, sequences were annotated against IMGT germline references using PyIR, a Python wrapper for IgBLAST v1.9. Reads with weak V/J assignments (E-value above 1e-6), missing CDR3, stop codons, out-of-frame junctions, or ambiguous translated residues were removed. V3J clonotypes were defined as sequences sharing an identical inferred V gene, J gene, and CDR3 amino acid sequence. Percentage overlap between repertoires was calculated by dividing the number of shared unique clonotypes by the size of the smaller repertoire. Three approaches were used to assess repertoire richness: RTK rarefaction, the Chao1 estimator, and Recon v2.1 estimates of unobserved clonotypes. OLGA was used to compute generation probabilities for all TCRbeta clonotypes that the gDNA method yielded from a few donors. In its TCRdb copy, this immuneACCESS table keeps in-frame sequences only and misses some clones. Where compared with another copy, unresolved V genes explain less than half of these, and the others have no known cause. V and J calls and clone size are copied from that table; D and trimming were computed from the DNA. The sample contains about 770,000 clones, 55% to 75% of them found a single time. Roughly 1.8% of the sample comes from the top ten.

The donors were healthy, HIV-negative adults with no recently reported acute infections or vaccinations. Only Caucasian adults living in Nashville, Tennessee, USA were represented among the donors. Magnetic negative selection was used to enrich CD4+ T cells, after which naive cells were positively selected on CD45RA and the negative fraction became the memory subset. Blood was obtained by leukapheresis, after which PBMCs were separated by Ficoll-Histopaque density gradient centrifugation and cryopreserved in liquid nitrogen vapor phase. Purity and quantity of every magnetically sorted T cell population were checked by analytical flow cytometry. From each sorted fraction, genomic DNA was isolated and quantified by UV absorbance on a Nanodrop 2000c.

Here the chain combines TRBV6-5 and TRBJ2-6, with the D gene not clear enough to name. Sequenced: memory CD4+ T cells sorted from blood. The meaning of the sample's cell subset or site label: CD45RA-negative fraction. The receptor was derived from a woman younger than 45 in good health. The DNA sequence reads TGTGCCAGCAGGGCTGTTAGCTCTGGGGCCAACGTCCTGACTTTC. This translates into CASRAVSSGANVLTF.